Presented here are 18 T cell receptor beta chains from one specimen sequenced in a study of human T cells and chemical hapten exposure. TCRdb itself ran the RACE reads through MiXCR, one entry per CDR3 protein. Here the sample spans tens of thousands of distinct CDR3 sequences, 9.5% to 12% being singletons. Described time point: patch test 1, 2 weeks after DPC sensitization. Treatment noted: therapeutic diphenylcyclopropenone sensitization with weekly scalp DPC. The material was whole blood, obtained in connection with sensitization to the hapten diphenylcyclopropenone (DPC). Every receptor here comes from a woman between 45 and 65 years old with alopecia areata. Some clones in this sample may be carry-over from other donors' samples.

V usage is TRBV20-1 and J usage is TRBJ2-7; D may be TRBD1 (5 bases). Germline CDR1 DFQATT, CDR2 SNEGSKA (reference sequence). This CDR3 has 17 residues. V was clipped by 0 bases and J by 0 bases, with 18 bases between them. The CDR3 DNA follows: TGCAGTGCTAGAGACGTAGGGGCTAACATAAGCTCCTACGAGCAGTACTTC. This codes for CSARDVGANISSYEQYF.

This clonotype was recorded at least ten times. The genes are TRBV6-6 and TRBJ2-2, with D perhaps matching TRBD1 (6 bases). The V end lost 5 bases, the J end lost 3 bases, and 19 bases lay between the germline ends. CDR1 and CDR2 from the germline V gene are MNHNY and SVGAGI (reference sequence). The CDR3 sequence is 17 residues long. The CDR3 protein is CASSPNPGAVDTGELFF. DNA for the CDR3: TGTGCCAGCAGTCCCAACCCAGGGGCGGTGGACACCGGGGAGCTGTTTTTT.

The rearrangement joins TRBV7-2 to TRBJ1-2; TRBD1 matches at 7 bases. The CDR3 contains 14 residues. Trimming cost V 4 bases and J 4 bases; bases outside gene matches: 6. Germline V gene lookup returns CDR1 SGHTA and CDR2 FQGNSA. DNA of the CDR3: TGTGCCAGCAGCTCTCGACAGGGAGGCTATGGCTACACCTTC. This sequence encodes CASSSRQGGYGYTF.

This clonotype has more than one count but fewer than ten. The V and J genes are TRBV20-1 and TRBJ1-1, with 7 bases identical to TRBD1. The CDR3 runs to 14 residues. The germline gives CDR1 DFQATT, CDR2 SNEGSKA (reference sequence). J was trimmed by 1 base and V by 4 bases; bases with no gene match: 6. Here the CDR3 DNA reads TGCAGTGCTACTAGACAGGGACCGAACACTGAAGCTTTCTTT. This sequence encodes CSATRQGPNTEAFF.

The sample holds a few counts of this clonotype. The chain has TRBV20-1 and TRBJ2-1, with D tentatively TRBD1 or TRBD2 (5 bases each). V was clipped by 5 bases and J by 3 bases, with 17 bases between them. CDR3 size: 15 residues. Germline V CDR1 and CDR2: DFQATT, SNEGSKA (reference sequence). CDR3 bases: TGCAGTGCTTGGGGCCAGAGGGGATTCTACAATGAGCAGTTCTTC. It translates to CSAWGQRGFYNEQFF.

The V and J genes are TRBV10-3 and TRBJ1-5; the D is unclear. CDR1 and CDR2 from the germline V gene are ENHRY and SYGVKD. This CDR3 spans 15 amino acids. V lost 4 bases and J lost 4, with 14 bases in between. Written as DNA, the CDR3 is TGTGCCATCAGTGGTGGCAACGGTCATAATCAGCCCCAGCATTTT. As protein: CAISGGNGHNQPQHF.

The V and J genes are TRBV7-9 and TRBJ1-2; tentative D call: TRBD1 (6 bases). The V and J ends lost 5 bases and 4 bases respectively, with 14 bases between them. The CDR3 spans 14 residues. In germline, CDR1 is SEHNR, CDR2 FQNEAQ (reference sequence). The CDR3 region is CASSPPGEGYGYTF. The DNA of the CDR3 is TGTGCCAGCAGCCCCCCAGGGGAGGGCTATGGCTACACCTTC.

This clonotype turned up a few times. J is TRBJ2-1 and V is TRBV20-1; tentatively, D is TRBD1 (6 bases). Trimming stripped 0 bases from V and 8 bases from J, with 17 bases between. The germline CDR1 and CDR2 sequences are DFQATT and SNEGSKA (reference sequence). This CDR3 comprises 15 residues. The CDR3 bases are TGCAGTGCTAGAGATTACGGCAGGGGTAGGGATGAGCAGTTCTTC. Amino acids: CSARDYGRGRDEQFF.

This chain links TRBV6-5 with TRBJ1-2; possibly TRBD1 for D (6 bases). Looked up from germline, CDR1 is MNHEY and CDR2 is SVGAGI. Deletions cut 5 bases from V and 1 base from J, with 17 bases between. This CDR3 has 16 residues. In nucleotides, the CDR3 is TGTGCCAGCAGTGTTCACCGGGACACCCGTAACTATGGCTACACCTTC. Translation gives CASSVHRDTRNYGYTF.

The V and J genes are TRBV28 and TRBJ2-1; 8 positions match TRBD2. V shed 10 bases and J 0 bases; nucleotides not matched to a gene: 2. There are 13 residues in the CDR3. Germline CDR1 is MDHEN and CDR2 is SYDVKM. The CDR3 DNA is TGTGCCACCGGGGGGGGCTCCTACAATGAGCAGTTCTTC. This sequence encodes CATGGGSYNEQFF.

This clonotype was counted ten times or more. V usage is TRBV12-3 or TRBV12-4 and J usage is TRBJ1-6; 8 bases match TRBD1. V gave up 3 bases and J gave up 9 bases; unmatched junction bases: 4. The CDR3 length is 14 residues. CDR3 sequence: CASSFTGGISPLHF. Here the CDR3 DNA reads TGTGCCAGCAGTTTTACAGGGGGGATTTCACCCCTCCACTTT.

The V call is TRBV3-1, the J call TRBJ1-1; D remains ambiguous. The V end was cut by 2 bases, the J end by 2 bases, with 9 bases between. CDR3 size: 14 residues. Per the germline V gene, CDR1 is LGHDT and CDR2 is YNNKEL (reference sequence). The CDR3 sequence: CASSQLTRNTEAFF. The DNA for the CDR3 is TGTGCCAGCAGCCAACTTACGAGAAACACTGAAGCTTTCTTT.

This chain joins TRBV28 and TRBJ2-5; D uncertain. The germline V and J ends were trimmed by 2 bases and 7 bases, with 17 bases remaining between them. Germline lookup yields CDR1 MDHEN and CDR2 SYDVKM. The CDR3 sequence is 15 residues long. Here the CDR3 reads CASSLPGPLRSTQYF. CDR3 bases: TGTGCCAGCAGTTTACCCGGCCCTCTGAGATCGACCCAGTACTTC.

This clonotype was detected many times. The V and J genes are TRBV28 and TRBJ2-2, with unresolved D. Germline V gene data show CDR1 as MDHEN and CDR2 as SYDVKM. The CDR3 is made up of 14 amino acids. The V end lost 7 bases, the J end lost 2 bases, and 11 bases lay between the germline ends. CDR3 sequence (DNA): TGTGCCAGCACCCGCGGAGACAACACCGGGGAGCTGTTTTTT. It codes for CASTRGDNTGELFF. Using reference TRBV28 and TRBJ2-2 for the parts outside the CDR3, the full variable domain is DVKVTQSSRYLVKRTGEKVFLECVQDMDHENMFWYRQDPGLGLRLIYFSYDVKMKEKGDIPEGYSVSREKKERFSLILESASTNQTSMYLCASTRGDNTGELFFGEGSRLTVL.

There are a few counts of this clonotype. The chain combines TRBV7-9 with TRBJ1-2; D is perhaps TRBD1 (6 bases). CDR1 is SEHNR and CDR2 is FQNEAQ in the germline V gene (reference sequence). The CDR3 is 15 residues long. V lost 7 bases to trimming and J lost 0 bases, with 15 bases between them. The CDR3 region has the DNA TGTGCCAGCACCCCCGGGGACACCCCTAACTATGGCTACACCTTC. This translates into CASTPGDTPNYGYTF.

This clonotype has only a few counts. The V call is TRBV27, the J call TRBJ2-1, with a possible D match to TRBD1 (6 bases). The CDR3 runs to 12 residues. Trimming left V 8 bases short and J 8 bases short, with 13 bases between. Germline CDR1 MNHEY, CDR2 SMNVEV (reference sequence). This CDR3 is CASANYRDEQFF. Here the CDR3 DNA reads TGTGCCAGCGCGAACTACAGGGATGAGCAGTTCTTC.

The table lists this clonotype with a few counts. The chain joins TRBV15 to TRBJ1-5, with D possibly TRBD1 on 6 matching bases. With 1 base removed from V and 4 bases from J, the gap between germline ends came to 14 bases. The germline CDR1 and CDR2 sequences are LNHNV and YYDKDF (reference sequence). The CDR3 spans 16 residues. The CDR3 DNA follows: TGTGCCACCAGCAGAGTTTACCGGGACATAAATCAGCCCCAGCATTTT. The encoded protein is CATSRVYRDINQPQHF.

V gene TRBV28 combines with J gene TRBJ2-7; 8 bases line up with TRBD2. Germline V lookup: CDR1 MDHEN, CDR2 SYDVKM. This CDR3 has 14 residues. V shed 8 bases and J 0 bases; nucleotides not matched to a gene: 6. The CDR3 is CASVRGGSSYEQYF. CDR3 coding DNA: TGTGCCAGCGTCCGGGGGGGGAGCTCCTACGAGCAGTACTTC.